This T cell receptor (beta chain) came from a study of early T cells in non-severe SARS-CoV-2 infection. Findings and limits, study-wide: A preference for anti-spike CD8 responses marked VDJdb matching, which missed private and CD4 specificities.

Each single cDNA molecule received a unique molecular identifier. TCRdb reprocessed the 5' RACE reads with MiXCR, giving one entry per CDR3 protein. The sample has around 57,000 distinct CDR3 sequences, around 10% seen once; the top ten hold about a tenth. Between the trimmed V and J ends, which lost 11 bases and 0 bases, there was a span of 11 bases. Germline assignment: CDR1 ENHRY and CDR2 SYGVKD. This CDR3 is built from 13 residues. This clonotype was observed at least ten times. What it binds is unknown. Sample: whole blood. The clonotype comes from an adult who was a healthcare worker with PCR-confirmed SARS-CoV-2 infection or an uninfected control (not recorded which). The rearrangement links TRBV10-3 to TRBJ2-1; tentative D call: TRBD1 (5 bases). The CDR3 coding sequence is TGTGCCTCACAGGTGAGCTCCTACAATGAGCAGTTCTTC. Amino acid sequence: CASQVSSYNEQFF.